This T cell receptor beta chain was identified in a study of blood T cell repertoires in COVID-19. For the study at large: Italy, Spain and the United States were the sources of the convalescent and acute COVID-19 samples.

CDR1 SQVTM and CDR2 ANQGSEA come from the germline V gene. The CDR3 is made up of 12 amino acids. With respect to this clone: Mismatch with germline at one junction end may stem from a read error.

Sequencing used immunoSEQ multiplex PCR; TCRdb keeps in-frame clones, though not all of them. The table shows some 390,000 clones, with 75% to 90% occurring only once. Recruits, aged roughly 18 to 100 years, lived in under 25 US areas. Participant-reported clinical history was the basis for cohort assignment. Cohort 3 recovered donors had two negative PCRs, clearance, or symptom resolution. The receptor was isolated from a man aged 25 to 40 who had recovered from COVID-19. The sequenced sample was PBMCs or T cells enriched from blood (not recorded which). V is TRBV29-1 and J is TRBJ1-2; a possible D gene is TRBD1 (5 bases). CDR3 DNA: TGCAGCGTTGAAAGGGGACCGCGGGGCTTGGTCTTC. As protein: CSVERGPRGLVF.